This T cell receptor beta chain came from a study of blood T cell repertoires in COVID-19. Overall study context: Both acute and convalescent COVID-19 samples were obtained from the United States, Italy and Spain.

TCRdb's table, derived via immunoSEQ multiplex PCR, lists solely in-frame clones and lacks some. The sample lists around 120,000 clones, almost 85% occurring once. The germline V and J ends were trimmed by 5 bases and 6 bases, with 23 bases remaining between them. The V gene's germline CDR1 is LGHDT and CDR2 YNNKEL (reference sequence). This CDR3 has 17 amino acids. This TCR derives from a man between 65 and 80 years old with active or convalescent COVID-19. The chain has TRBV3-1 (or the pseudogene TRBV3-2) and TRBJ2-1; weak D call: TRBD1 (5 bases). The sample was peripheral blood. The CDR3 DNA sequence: TGTGCCAGCAGCACTCTCCCCCAGGGTGTGATCGGCAATGAGCAGTTCTTC. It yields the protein CASSTLPQGVIGNEQFF.